Below are 28 T cell receptor beta chains sequenced from a single sample in a study of T cell repertoires in breast cancer. Blocking oligonucleotides added to a second nested PCR suppressed unpaired genes. TCRdb recomputed calls from the emulsion pairing reads with MiXCR, one row per CDR3 protein. The repertoire consists of about 40,000 distinct CDR3 sequences, with about 41% occurring once and the leading ten covering around 59%. The expanded emulsion RT-PCR method captured paired alpha and beta chains from CD8+ T cells. Sequences were obtained from CD8+ T cells. All receptors come from a pool of human donors with breast cancer or a healthy control (not recorded which).

Comments on this clonotype: One junction end does not reproduce the germline sequence, and a read error may be involved. The chain is built from TRBV7-8 and TRBJ2-1; D unclear. The CDR3 consists of 12 residues. The germline V gene has CDR1 SGHVS and CDR2 FQNEAQ. The CDR3 coding sequence is TGTGCCGGCAGCTTATCTACAGATGAGCAGTTCTTC. This translates into CAGSLSTDEQFF.

This clonotype has more than one count but fewer than ten. The chain has TRBV20-1 and TRBJ1-6; D is possibly TRBD1 (5 bases). This CDR3 spans 12 amino acids. CDR1 and CDR2 from the germline V gene are DFQATT and SNEGSKA (reference sequence). V was pared by 5 bases and J by 13 bases, with 15 bases between. CDR3 region: CSAPGTPGPLHF. The CDR3 region has the DNA TGCAGTGCTCCCGGGACTCCGGGGCCCCTCCACTTT.

Only a few counts were recorded for this clonotype. The chain uses TRBV6-6 and TRBJ2-3; tentative D call: TRBD2 (7 bases). The germline V gene encodes CDR1 MNHNY and CDR2 SVGAGI (reference sequence). V lost 2 bases, J lost 2 bases, and 11 bases lay in between. The CDR3 extends over 15 amino acids. CDR3 protein: CASSYTRGATDTQYF. The DNA for the CDR3 is TGTGCCAGCAGTTACACCCGGGGGGCCACAGATACGCAGTATTTT.

This clonotype was observed many times. This chain links TRBV27 with TRBJ1-1; D is uncertain. Between the trimmed V and J ends, which lost 5 bases and 0 bases, there was a span of 19 bases. This CDR3 region has 17 residues. The germline gives CDR1 MNHEY, CDR2 SMNVEV (reference sequence). The CDR3: CASSIRSQTRLNTEAFF. For the CDR3, the DNA is TGTGCCAGCAGTATCCGTTCTCAGACAAGATTGAACACTGAAGCTTTCTTT.

This clonotype turned up a few times. The chain joins TRBV25-1 to TRBJ2-3; no clear D. This CDR3 comprises 14 residues. Per germline, CDR1 MGHDK and CDR2 SYGVNS. The V gene lost 4 bases and the J gene lost 0 bases, with 8 bases spanning the gap. DNA for the CDR3: TGTGCCAGCAGTGTCATGTCTAGCACAGATACGCAGTATTTT. Protein sequence: CASSVMSSTDTQYF.

This clonotype was counted between two and nine times. The gene calls are TRBV7-6 and TRBJ1-3; no reliable D call. Per the germline V gene, CDR1 is SGHVS and CDR2 is FNYEAQ. Trimming stripped 5 bases from V and 2 bases from J, with 16 bases between. The CDR3 consists of 16 residues. CDR3 loop: CASSPIRIEAGNTIYF. CDR3 coding DNA: TGTGCCAGCAGCCCGATACGGATCGAAGCTGGAAACACCATATATTTT.

This clonotype has a count of ten or more. The chain joins TRBV25-1 to TRBJ1-1; 7 nucleotides line up with TRBD1. This CDR3 has 13 residues. Germline trimming cut 5 bases from V and 7 bases from J; bases unmatched to any gene: 7. Looked up from germline, CDR1 is MGHDK and CDR2 is SYGVNS. The CDR3 sequence is CASSLQGTGEAFF. The CDR3 nucleotides are TGTGCCAGCAGTCTACAGGGGACGGGTGAAGCTTTCTTT.

This clonotype has just one count. The V gene is TRBV7-2, the J gene TRBJ2-7, with D unresolved. V shed 4 bases and J shed 7 bases, with 23 bases lying between them. CDR1 and CDR2 from the germline V gene are SGHTA and FQGNSA. The CDR3 is made up of 16 amino acids. CDR3 sequence: CASSSLGNSLIKEQYF. CDR3 bases: TGTGCCAGCAGCTCCCTCGGTAATAGCCTAATAAAGGAGCAGTACTTC.

This clonotype was observed many times. The chain employs TRBV27 and TRBJ1-5; 8 bases align to TRBD1. Per germline, CDR1 MNHEY and CDR2 SMNVEV (reference sequence). The CDR3 sequence is 14 residues long. Trimming at V came to 6 bases and at J to 4 bases, leaving 5 bases not matched to a gene. The CDR3 nucleotides read TGTGCCAGCAGGATACAGGGGGGGAATCAGCCCCAGCATTTT. It yields the protein CASRIQGGNQPQHF.

This clonotype was counted a few times. This chain links TRBV29-1 with TRBJ2-7; TRBD2 matches at 11 bases. Germline V CDR1 and CDR2: SQVTM, ANQGSEA. The CDR3 runs to 14 residues. V dropped 6 bases and J dropped 4; count of bases not matched to a gene: 8. The CDR3 region is CSVSTSGSVYEQYF. DNA for the CDR3: TGCAGCGTGTCCACTAGCGGGAGTGTATACGAGCAGTACTTC.

The V gene is TRBV3-2, the J gene TRBJ2-3; TRBD2 is the table's D call, not checked against the DNA. TRBV3-2 is recorded as a pseudogene. CDR3 length: 14 amino acids. This CDR3 is CAGRGGGWADTQYF. The CDR3 coding sequence is TGTGCCGGCAGGGGGGGAGGTTGGGCAGATACGCAGTATTTT.

This clonotype came up many times. The V call is TRBV4-2, the J call TRBJ2-7; possibly TRBD2 for D (5 bases). Trimming shortened V by 4 bases and J by 2 bases, and 9 bases separated the two germline ends. Germline V gene sequence: CDR1 LGHNA, CDR2 YNFKEQ. The CDR3 sequence is 13 residues long. The CDR3: CASSPGLAYEQYF. The CDR3 DNA reads TGTGCCAGCAGCCCAGGACTGGCCTACGAGCAGTACTTC.

The table lists this clonotype with a few counts. V gene TRBV29-1 combines with J gene TRBJ1-1; D uncertain. This CDR3 region has 13 residues. CDR1 is SQVTM, CDR2 ANQGSEA, per germline. V shed 6 bases and J shed 1 base, with 12 bases lying between them. CDR3 in DNA: TGCAGCGTGACCCCGGCGGAGAACACTGAAGCTTTCTTT. Residues: CSVTPAENTEAFF.

The genes are TRBV5-1 and TRBJ1-1, with D possibly TRBD1 on 5 matching bases. Trimming pared 3 bases from V and 4 bases from J, leaving 19 bases between. Germline V gives CDR1 SGHRS, CDR2 YFSETQ. CDR3 length: 16 amino acids. This chain's CDR3 is CASSSSGPSGGTEAFF. The CDR3 bases are TGCGCCAGCAGCTCGTCGGGACCCTCCGGGGGCACTGAAGCTTTCTTT.

This clonotype was found a few times. The V call is TRBV7-9, the J call TRBJ2-1; TRBD1 matches at 8 bases. The V segment lost 1 base and the J segment 7 bases; nucleotides outside the gene matches: 9. The V gene's germline CDR1 is SEHNR and CDR2 FQNEAQ (reference sequence). The CDR3 has 16 amino acids. The CDR3 sequence is CASSLGGRQGWNEQFF. The CDR3 coding sequence is TGTGCCAGCAGCTTAGGGGGTCGACAGGGGTGGAATGAGCAGTTCTTC.

A remark on this clonotype: The junction and the germline gene differ at one end; a read error may be behind it. V and J are TRBV20-1 and TRBJ1-1, with D maybe TRBD1 (5 bases). CDR1 is DFQATT and CDR2 is SNEGSKA in the germline V gene (reference sequence). There are 13 residues in the CDR3. The DNA of the CDR3 is TGCGGTGCCAGACGGACACCGAACACTGAAGCTTTCTTT. Protein sequence: CGARRTPNTEAFF.

This clonotype was counted only a few times. The chain employs TRBV6-5 and TRBJ1-5; 9 nucleotides match TRBD1. Per the germline V gene, CDR1 is MNHEY and CDR2 is SVGAGI. The CDR3 is 15 residues long. With 2 bases clipped from V and 3 bases from J, the junction kept 2 bases outside the gene matches. CDR3 region: CASSYDRGNNQPQHF. For the CDR3, the DNA is TGTGCCAGCAGTTACGACAGGGGGAACAATCAGCCCCAGCATTTT.

V gene TRBV19 combines with J gene TRBJ2-5; 12 bases align to TRBD2. Per germline, CDR1 LNHDA and CDR2 SQIVND (reference sequence). Trimming removed 4 bases from V and 7 bases from J; junction bases left unmatched: 7. This CDR3 comprises 15 residues. The CDR3 loop reads CASSTPEGLAGTQYF. The CDR3 DNA reads TGTGCCAGTAGTACCCCCGAGGGACTAGCGGGGACCCAGTACTTC.

The chain uses TRBV20-1 and TRBJ2-3, with TRBD2 matching over 9 bases. V gave up 1 base and J gave up 4 bases; unmatched junction bases: 9. Per germline, CDR1 DFQATT and CDR2 SNEGSKA (reference sequence). This CDR3 contains 16 residues. Here the CDR3 DNA reads TGCAGTGCTAGAGCACACGGGACTAGCTACGCAGATACGCAGTATTTT. Encoded protein: CSARAHGTSYADTQYF.

V gene TRBV20-1 combines with J gene TRBJ2-1; no firm D call. V was pared by 1 base and J by 7 bases, with 8 bases between. CDR3 size: 12 residues. CDR1 is DFQATT and CDR2 is SNEGSKA in the germline V gene (reference sequence). CDR3 nucleotide sequence: TGCAGTGCTAGAGGCCCGACAAATGAGCAGTTCTTC. The encoded protein is CSARGPTNEQFF.

CDR3 residues: CATSREIGTERFF. The CDR3 region has the DNA TGTGCCACCAGCAGAGAGATTGGGACAGAAAGGTTCTTC. The rearrangement joins TRBV15 to TRBJ2-1, with 7 bases matching TRBD1. The CDR3 loop spans 13 amino acids. Germline trimming cut 0 bases from V and 15 bases from J; bases unmatched to any gene: 8. Germline lookup yields CDR1 LNHNV and CDR2 YYDKDF (reference sequence).

Details on this clonotype: The junction shows a germline mismatch at one end, possibly a read error. The rearrangement uses TRBV25-1 and TRBJ2-7; TRBD2 matches at 8 bases. The CDR3 contains 15 residues. The germline CDR1 and CDR2 sequences are MGHDK and SYGVNS. Written as DNA, the CDR3 is TGTGCCGGCAGTGACCATAGCGGGATGGGTTACGAGCAGTACTTC. Translating gives CAGSDHSGMGYEQYF.

In this sample, this clonotype turned up a few times. The rearrangement links TRBV4-1 to TRBJ1-1; D is unresolved. V gave up 5 bases and J gave up 1 base, with 8 bases separating them. Germline CDR1 and CDR2: MGHRA and YSYEKL. The CDR3 sequence is 13 residues long. CDR3 nucleotides: TGCGCCAGCAGCTCGCAAAAGAACACTGAAGCTTTCTTT. As protein: CASSSQKNTEAFF.

About this clonotype itself: Sequence at one end of the junction differs from germline and may be a read error. V is TRBV27 and J is TRBJ1-5; no clear D. The CDR3 consists of 15 residues. Germline V gene lookup returns CDR1 MNHEY and CDR2 SMNVEV (reference sequence). CDR3 loop: CASSLEGCSNQPQHF. The CDR3 DNA follows: TGTGCCAGCAGTTTAGAGGGATGTAGCAATCAGCCTCAGCATTTT.

This clonotype has a handful of counts. The chain is built from TRBV6-1 and TRBJ2-7, with D unclear. This CDR3 has 15 residues. Germline lookup yields CDR1 MNHNS and CDR2 SASEGT. V was pared by 3 bases and J by 2 bases, with 14 bases between. CDR3 in DNA: TGTGCCAGCAGTGACCCCGGGTGGCGAACCTACGAGCAGTACTTC. Amino acid sequence: CASSDPGWRTYEQYF.

Many counts were recorded for this clonotype. The chain combines TRBV18 with TRBJ2-1, with 9 bases that match TRBD2. Looked up from germline, CDR1 is KGHSH and CDR2 is LQKENI. The CDR3 has 16 residues. After removal of 0 bases from V and 1 base from J, the junction contained 1 base not matched to a gene. The DNA for the CDR3 is TGTGCCAGCTCACCACCGAGCGGGAGGTCCTACAATGAGCAGTTCTTC. Protein product: CASSPPSGRSYNEQFF.

As concerns this clonotype: Because the CDR3 is missing its conserved closing phenylalanine or tryptophan, this is likely a read error. The rearrangement links TRBV4-1 to TRBJ1-6, with D perhaps matching TRBD1 (6 bases). Trimming pared 2 bases from V and 9 bases from J, leaving 14 bases between. CDR3 length: 15 residues. In germline, CDR1 is MGHRA, CDR2 YSYEKL. CDR3 in DNA: TGCGCCAGCAGCCAAAAGGGGGGGGGACTTTCACCCCTCCACTCT. The encoded protein is CASSQKGGGLSPLHS.

The chain recombines TRBV28 with TRBJ2-3; 9 positions agree with TRBD2. With V trimmed by 4 bases and J by 4 bases, 9 bases remained unmatched. This CDR3 region has 16 residues. CDR1 and CDR2 from the germline V gene are MDHEN and SYDVKM. CDR3 protein: CASSYLREGRADTQYF. DNA for the CDR3: TGTGCCAGCAGTTATTTGCGGGAGGGCCGGGCAGATACGCAGTATTTT.